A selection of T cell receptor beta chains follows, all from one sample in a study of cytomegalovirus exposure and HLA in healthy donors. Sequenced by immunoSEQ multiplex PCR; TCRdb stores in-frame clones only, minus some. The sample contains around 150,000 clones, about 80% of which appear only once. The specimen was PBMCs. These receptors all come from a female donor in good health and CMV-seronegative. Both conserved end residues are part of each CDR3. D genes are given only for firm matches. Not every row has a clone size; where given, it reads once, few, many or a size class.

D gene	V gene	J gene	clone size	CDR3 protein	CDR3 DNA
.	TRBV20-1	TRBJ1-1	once	CSASGGTEAFF	TGCAGTGCTAGTGGGGGGACTGAAGCTTTCTTT
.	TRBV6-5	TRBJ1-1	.	CASSKTVNTEAFF	TGTGCCAGCAGTAAGACAGTGAACACTGAAGCTTTCTTT
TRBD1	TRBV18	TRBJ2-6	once	CASSSGQLSGANVLTF	TGTGCCAGCTCATCGGGACAGCTCTCTGGGGCCAACGTCCTGACTTTC
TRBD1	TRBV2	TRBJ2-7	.	CAREQGDSYEQYF	TGTGCCCGTGAACAGGGGGACTCCTACGAGCAGTACTTC
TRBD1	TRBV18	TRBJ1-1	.	CASSPQGANAEAFF	TGTGCCAGCTCACCCCAGGGGGCGAACGCTGAAGCTTTCTTT
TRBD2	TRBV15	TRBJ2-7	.	CATSSGGGSYEQYF	TGTGCCACCAGCAGTGGGGGGGGGAGCTACGAGCAGTACTTC
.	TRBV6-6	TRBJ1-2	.	CASSGTSYEGYTF	TGTGCCAGCAGCGGGACTTCCTACGAAGGCTACACCTTC
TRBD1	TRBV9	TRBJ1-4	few	CASSQQTGGFEKLFF	TGTGCCAGCAGCCAACAGACAGGGGGCTTTGAAAAACTGTTTTTT
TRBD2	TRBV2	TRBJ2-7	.	CASSSRTSGSFEQYF	TGTGCCAGCAGTAGTCGGACTAGCGGGAGTTTCGAGCAGTACTTC
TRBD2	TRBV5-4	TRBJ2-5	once	CASSSNLAGETQYF	TGTGCCAGCAGCTCCAATCTAGCGGGGGAGACCCAGTACTTC
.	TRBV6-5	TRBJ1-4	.	CASKIQGPNEKLFF	TGTGCCAGCAAGATACAGGGACCTAATGAAAAACTGTTTTTT
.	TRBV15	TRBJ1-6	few	CATSPSGQLSSYNSPLHF	TGTGCCACCAGCCCCTCTGGACAGTTAAGCTCCTATAATTCACCCCTCCACTTT
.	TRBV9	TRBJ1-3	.	CASSDRRGDTIYF	TGTGCCAGCAGCGACCGGAGGGGAGACACCATATATTTT
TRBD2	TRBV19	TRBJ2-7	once	CASSTSGGTMTYEQYF	TGTGCCAGTAGTACCAGCGGGGGCACCATGACCTACGAGCAGTACTTC
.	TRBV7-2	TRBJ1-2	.	CASSLEVHTASNYGYTF	TGTGCCAGCAGCTTAGAGGTCCACACAGCCTCTAACTATGGCTACACCTTC
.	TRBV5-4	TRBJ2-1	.	CASSLHQDEQFF	TGTGCCAGCAGCTTACACCAGGATGAGCAGTTCTTC
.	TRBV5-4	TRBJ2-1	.	CASSLGGMNYNEQFF	TGTGCCAGCAGCTTAGGAGGGATGAATTACAATGAGCAGTTCTTC
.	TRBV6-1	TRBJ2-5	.	CASSGMDTQETQYF	TGTGCCAGCAGTGGAATGGACACTCAAGAGACCCAGTACTTC
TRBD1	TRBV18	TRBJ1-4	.	CASSPREGQGNEKLFF	TGTGCCAGCTCACCACGGGAGGGACAGGGGAATGAAAAACTGTTTTTT
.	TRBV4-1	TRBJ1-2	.	CASSLWASPNYGYTF	TGCGCCAGCAGCCTCTGGGCGAGTCCTAACTATGGCTACACCTTC
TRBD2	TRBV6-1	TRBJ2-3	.	CASSGTHLAGGPPSTDTQYF	TGTGCCAGCAGTGGAACTCATCTAGCGGGAGGGCCTCCTAGCACAGATACGCAGTATTTT
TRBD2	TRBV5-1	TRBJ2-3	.	CASSLGTSGRDTQYF	TGCGCCAGCAGCCTCGGGACTAGCGGGAGAGATACGCAGTATTTT
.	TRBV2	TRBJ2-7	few	CASRYGWEAYEQYF	TGTGCCAGCAGGTATGGCTGGGAGGCATACGAGCAGTACTTC
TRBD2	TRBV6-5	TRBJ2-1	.	CASRLTAGNEQFF	TGTGCCAGCAGACTAACAGCGGGAAATGAGCAGTTCTTC
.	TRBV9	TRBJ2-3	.	CASSANTDTQYF	TGTGCCAGCAGCGCAAACACAGATACGCAGTATTTT
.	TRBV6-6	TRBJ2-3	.	CASSRPGLTDTQYF	TGTGCCAGCAGTAGGCCGGGACTCACAGATACGCAGTATTTT
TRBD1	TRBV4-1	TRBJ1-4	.	CASSQGSGTANEKLFF	TGCGCCAGCAGCCAAGGGTCTGGGACAGCTAATGAAAAACTGTTTTTT
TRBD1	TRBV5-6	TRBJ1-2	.	CASSTGQGAYGYTF	TGTGCCAGCAGCACCGGACAGGGAGCCTATGGCTACACCTTC
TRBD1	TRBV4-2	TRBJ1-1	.	CASSQGQGYPYAFF	TGTGCCAGCAGCCAAGGACAGGGATATCCCTACGCTTTCTTT
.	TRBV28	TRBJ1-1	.	CASSPGGSWPETEAFF	TGTGCCAGCAGTCCCGGGGGGAGTTGGCCGGAGACTGAAGCTTTCTTT
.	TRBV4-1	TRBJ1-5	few	CASSQDRGDQPQHF	TGCGCCAGCAGCCAAGACAGGGGTGATCAGCCCCAGCATTTT
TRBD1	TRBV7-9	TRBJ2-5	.	CASSPTGDLRGTQYF	TGTGCCAGCAGCCCAACAGGGGACCTTCGCGGGACCCAGTACTTC
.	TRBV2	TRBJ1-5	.	CASSEGENQPQHF	TGTGCCAGCAGTGAAGGAGAGAATCAGCCCCAGCATTTT
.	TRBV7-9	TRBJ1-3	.	CASNTAGERRGNTIYF	TGTGCCAGCAACACCGCAGGGGAAAGGCGTGGGAACACCATATATTTT
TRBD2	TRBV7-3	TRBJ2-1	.	CASSSGTSGSAYEQFF	TGTGCCAGCAGCTCCGGGACTAGCGGGAGTGCATATGAGCAGTTCTTC
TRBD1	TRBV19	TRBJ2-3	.	CASRDRGTDTQYF	TGTGCCAGCCGGGACAGGGGAACAGATACGCAGTATTTT
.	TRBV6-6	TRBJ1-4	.	CASSYRGNEKLFF	TGTGCCAGCAGTTACAGGGGGAATGAAAAACTGTTTTTT
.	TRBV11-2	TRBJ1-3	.	CASSLVPSSGNTIYF	TGTGCCAGCAGCTTAGTCCCGAGCTCTGGAAACACCATATATTTT
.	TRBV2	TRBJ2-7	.	CASSEQGSSYEQYF	TGTGCCAGCAGTGAACAGGGGAGCTCCTACGAGCAGTACTTC
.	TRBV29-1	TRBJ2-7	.	CSVGPGLGGHEQYF	TGCAGCGTTGGCCCTGGGCTCGGGGGGCACGAGCAGTACTTC
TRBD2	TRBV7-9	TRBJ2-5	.	CASSLLAGGSETQYF	TGTGCCAGCAGCTTACTAGCGGGAGGGTCAGAGACCCAGTACTTC
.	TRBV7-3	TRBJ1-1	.	CASSLWGDTEAFF	TGTGCCAGCAGCTTATGGGGGGACACTGAAGCTTTCTTT
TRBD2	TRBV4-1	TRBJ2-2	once	CASSQDYGGGSTGELFF	TGCGCCAGCAGCCAAGACTATGGGGGAGGGAGCACCGGGGAGCTGTTTTTT
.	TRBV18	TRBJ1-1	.	CASSPKGDAEAFF	TGTGCCAGCTCACCAAAGGGGGACGCTGAAGCTTTCTTT
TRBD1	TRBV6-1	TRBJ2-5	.	CASRRQGDQETQYF	TGTGCCAGCAGGAGACAGGGGGATCAAGAGACCCAGTACTTC
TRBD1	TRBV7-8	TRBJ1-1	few	CASSSGQPNTEAFF	TGTGCCAGCAGCTCGGGACAGCCGAACACTGAAGCTTTCTTT
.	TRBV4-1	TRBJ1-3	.	CASSQDHPSGNTIYF	TGCGCCAGCAGCCAAGACCATCCCTCTGGAAACACCATATATTTT
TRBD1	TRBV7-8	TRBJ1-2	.	CASSPRQGRGYTF	TGTGCCAGCAGCCCCCGACAGGGAAGGGGCTACACCTTC
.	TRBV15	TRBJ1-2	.	CATSREGGSYGYTF	TGTGCCACCAGCAGAGAGGGGGGTTCCTATGGCTACACCTTC
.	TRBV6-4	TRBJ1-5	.	CASSEWGDYSNQPQHF	TGTGCCAGCAGTGAATGGGGTGACTATAGCAATCAGCCCCAGCATTTT
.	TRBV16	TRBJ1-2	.	CARSLDRYYGYTF	TGTGCCAGATCCCTTGACAGGTATTATGGCTACACCTTC